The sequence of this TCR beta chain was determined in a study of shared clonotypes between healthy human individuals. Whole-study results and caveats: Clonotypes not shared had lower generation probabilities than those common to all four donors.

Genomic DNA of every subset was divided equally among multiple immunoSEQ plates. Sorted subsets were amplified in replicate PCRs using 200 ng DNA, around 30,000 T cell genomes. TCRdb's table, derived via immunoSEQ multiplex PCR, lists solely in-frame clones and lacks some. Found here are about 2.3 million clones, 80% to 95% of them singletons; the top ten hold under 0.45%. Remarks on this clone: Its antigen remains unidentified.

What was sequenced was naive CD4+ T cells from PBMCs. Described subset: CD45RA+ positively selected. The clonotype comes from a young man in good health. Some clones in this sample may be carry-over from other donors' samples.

DNA for the CDR3: TGTGCCAGCAGCGAAACCCCCAGGAAGACAACTAATGAAAAACTGTTTTTT. This translates into CASSETPRKTTNEKLFF. The chain joins TRBV28 to TRBJ1-4; no clear D gene. Trimming stripped 6 bases from V and 0 bases from J, with 17 bases between. The CDR3 is 17 residues long. The germline gives CDR1 MDHEN, CDR2 SYDVKM.